The 17 T cell receptor beta chains below were found in one sample sequenced in a study of T-cell reconstitution after alpha-beta-depleted transplantation in children. A TCRbeta library incorporating unique molecular identifiers was prepared. TCRdb re-derived calls from the PCR reads in MiXCR, one entry per CDR3 protein. The data hold about 610,000 distinct CDR3 sequences, with about 10% observed a single time. The specimen comprised PBMCs from the stem cell graft donor, sampled from the stem cell graft. The receptors shown here come from a human donor who donated a stem cell graft to a child with acute myeloid leukemia.

This clonotype appeared a few times. This chain uses TRBV12-3 or TRBV12-4 with TRBJ2-1, with 10 positions matching TRBD1. V lost 5 bases and J lost 8; bases outside the gene matches: 9. The length of the CDR3 is 15 residues. CDR3 in amino acids: CASSLPGTGADEQFF. CDR3 DNA sequence: TGTGCCAGCAGTCTTCCCGGGACAGGGGCGGATGAGCAGTTCTTC.

This clonotype was seen more than once but under ten times. This chain uses TRBV6-2 or TRBV6-3 with TRBJ1-1; D remains unclear. This CDR3 spans 14 amino acids. V lost 4 bases, J lost 11 bases, and 20 bases lay in between. Germline CDR1 is MNHEY and CDR2 is SVGEGT. The CDR3 reads CASSSGGGSGFAFF. CDR3 DNA: TGTGCCAGCAGTTCGGGCGGAGGGTCTGGGTTTGCTTTCTTT.

The chain is built from TRBV12-3 or TRBV12-4 and TRBJ2-7; no firm D call. This CDR3 region has 12 residues. V lost 5 bases and J lost 7, with 12 bases in between. This chain's CDR3 is CASSRALLEQYF. As DNA, the CDR3 is TGTGCCAGCAGTCGGGCCCTGCTGGAGCAGTACTTC.

This rearrangement joins TRBV7-9 to TRBJ1-4; 9 bases agree with TRBD1. Trimming removed 1 base from V and 7 bases from J; junction bases left unmatched: 7. This CDR3 contains 16 residues. Germline V gives CDR1 SEHNR, CDR2 FQNEAQ (reference sequence). CDR3 sequence (DNA): TGTGCCAGCAGCTTAGATCGTGGGACAGGGTTTGAAAAACTGTTTTTT. Protein: CASSLDRGTGFEKLFF. Using reference TRBV7-9 and TRBJ1-4 for the parts outside the CDR3, the full variable domain is DTGVSQNPRHKITKRGQNVTFRCDPISEHNRLYWYRQTLGQGPEFLTYFQNEAQLEKSRLLSDRFSAERPKGSFSTLEIQRTEQGDSAMYLCASSLDRGTGFEKLFFGSGTQLSVL.

This clonotype was seen a few times. The V gene is TRBV7-9, the J gene TRBJ2-7, with 9 bases lining up with TRBD1. Germline CDR1 reads SEHNR; CDR2 reads FQNEAQ (reference sequence). This CDR3 has 15 residues. The ends lost 3 bases at V and 5 bases at J; junction bases unmatched: 8. The CDR3, as DNA: TGTGCCAGCAGCTTCCCACAGGGGGCTGTCAACGAGCAGTACTTC. Translation gives CASSFPQGAVNEQYF.

The V and J genes are TRBV6-2 or TRBV6-3 and TRBJ2-7; 7 bases are shared with TRBD1. CDR1 is MNHEY, CDR2 SVGEGT, per germline. The CDR3 covers 16 residues. Losses at the gene ends were 0 bases for V and 1 base for J; bases not matched to a gene: 6. The CDR3 DNA reads TGTGCCAGCAGTTACTCGATTACGACAGGGTCCTACGAGCAGTACTTC. Translating it yields CASSYSITTGSYEQYF.

The V call is TRBV28, the J call TRBJ1-2; TRBD1 might be the D (5 bases). Deletions cut 7 bases from V and 6 bases from J, with 18 bases between. CDR3 length equals 14 residues. Germline assignment: CDR1 MDHEN and CDR2 SYDVKM. The CDR3 DNA is TGTGCCAGCACTACTCCGACAGTCACCCATGGCTACACCTTC. Translation gives CASTTPTVTHGYTF.

The V gene is TRBV10-3, the J gene TRBJ2-3; 11 bases agree with TRBD2. Trimming removed 7 bases from V and 2 bases from J; junction bases left unmatched: 8. The CDR3 consists of 16 residues. Germline assignment: CDR1 ENHRY and CDR2 SYGVKD. The CDR3 reads CAINSGTSGLTDTQYF. CDR3 nucleotide sequence: TGTGCCATCAATTCGGGGACTAGCGGACTCACAGATACGCAGTATTTT.

This rearrangement joins TRBV7-9 to TRBJ1-1; D is unresolved. This CDR3 is built from 13 residues. V lost 1 base and J lost 5, with 8 bases in between. The V gene's germline CDR1 is SEHNR and CDR2 FQNEAQ (reference sequence). CDR3 protein: CASSLEEGTEAFF. In nucleotides, the CDR3 is TGTGCCAGCAGCTTAGAAGAAGGAACTGAAGCTTTCTTT. Based on the CDR3 plus reference TRBV7-9 and TRBJ1-1, the full variable domain is DTGVSQNPRHKITKRGQNVTFRCDPISEHNRLYWYRQTLGQGPEFLTYFQNEAQLEKSRLLSDRFSAERPKGSFSTLEIQRTEQGDSAMYLCASSLEEGTEAFFGQGTRLTVV.

V and J are TRBV7-8 and TRBJ2-1; 12 positions agree with TRBD2. Germline CDR1 SGHVS, CDR2 FQNEAQ. This CDR3 region has 16 residues. Trimming took 5 bases from V and 7 from J; bases not matched to a gene: 9. For the CDR3, the DNA is TGTGCCAGCAGCGGCCAGGGACTAGCGGGCCATAATGAGCAGTTCTTC. Translation: CASSGQGLAGHNEQFF. Drawing the rest from reference TRBV7-8 and TRBJ2-1, the complete variable domain is GAGVSQSPRYKVAKRGQDVALRCDPISGHVSLFWYQQALGQGPEFLTYFQNEAQLDKSGLPSDRFFAERPEGSVSTLKIQRTQQEDSAVYLCASSGQGLAGHNEQFFGPGTRLTVL.

This clonotype was recorded many times. The V gene is TRBV20-1, the J gene TRBJ2-1; tentative D call: TRBD2 (5 bases). The CDR3 has 10 residues. Germline V CDR1 and CDR2: DFQATT, SNEGSKA (reference sequence). Trimming cost V 2 bases and J 15 bases, with 11 bases left between them. The DNA for the CDR3 is TGCAGTGCTAGACCGGCGGGTTGGTTCTTC. This sequence encodes CSARPAGWFF.

Ten or more counts support this clonotype. The genes are TRBV29-1 and TRBJ2-1, with 10 bases that match TRBD2. Looked up from germline, CDR1 is SQVTM and CDR2 is ANQGSEA. This CDR3 has 15 amino acids. With 6 bases clipped from V and 3 bases from J, the junction kept 8 bases outside the gene matches. The CDR3 DNA follows: TGCAGCGTGGCGAGTCTAGCGGGGGTCTACAATGAGCAGTTCTTC. Its protein is CSVASLAGVYNEQFF.

The table lists this clonotype with many counts. The chain has TRBV4-1 and TRBJ2-7; D tentatively fits TRBD1 or TRBD2 (5 bases each). The CDR3 contains 15 residues. Germline V lookup: CDR1 MGHRA, CDR2 YSYEKL. Trimming cost V 2 bases and J 3 bases, with 14 bases left between them. The CDR3 nucleotides are TGCGCCAGCAGCCAAACACTAGGGGTGGGCTACGAGCAGTACTTC. It is translated as CASSQTLGVGYEQYF.

This clonotype occurred many times. The rearrangement links TRBV7-8 to TRBJ2-7; 7 bases fit TRBD1. V shed 2 bases, J shed 0 bases, and the junction held 1 base outside the gene matches. CDR3 length: 14 residues. Germline CDR1 reads SGHVS; CDR2 reads FQNEAQ. CDR3 loop: CASSLRDSSYEQYF. In nucleotides, the CDR3 is TGTGCCAGCAGCTTACGGGACAGCTCCTACGAGCAGTACTTC. Looking up the rest from reference TRBV7-8 and TRBJ2-7 gives the full variable domain: GAGVSQSPRYKVAKRGQDVALRCDPISGHVSLFWYQQALGQGPEFLTYFQNEAQLDKSGLPSDRFFAERPEGSVSTLKIQRTQQEDSAVYLCASSLRDSSYEQYFGPGTRLTVT.

This chain links TRBV5-1 with TRBJ2-1; TRBD1 matches at 12 bases. Trimming removed 3 bases from V and 7 bases from J; junction bases left unmatched: 20. The CDR3 totals 20 residues. Germline CDR1 and CDR2: SGHRS and YFSETQ. The CDR3 sequence: CASSSRYFGVGDRGRNEQFF. In nucleotides, the CDR3 is TGCGCCAGCAGCTCACGGTATTTTGGTGTAGGGGACAGGGGGCGGAATGAGCAGTTCTTC.

This chain's CDR3 is CASSFGGLAATDTQYF. The DNA for the CDR3 is TGTGCCAGCAGCTTTGGGGGACTAGCGGCCACAGATACGCAGTATTTT. The rearrangement joins TRBV7-9 to TRBJ2-3; 11 nucleotides match TRBD2. Germline assignment: CDR1 SEHNR and CDR2 FQNEAQ (reference sequence). CDR3 size: 16 residues. With V trimmed by 3 bases and J by 2 bases, 4 bases remained unmatched.

The rearrangement links TRBV20-1 to TRBJ2-7; the match to TRBD2 covers 8 bases. The CDR3 contains 14 residues. CDR1 and CDR2 (germline): DFQATT, SNEGSKA (reference sequence). V dropped 3 bases and J dropped 4; count of bases not matched to a gene: 8. The CDR3: CSASRPSGQYEQYF. CDR3 sequence (DNA): TGCAGTGCTAGTAGGCCTAGCGGGCAATACGAGCAGTACTTC.